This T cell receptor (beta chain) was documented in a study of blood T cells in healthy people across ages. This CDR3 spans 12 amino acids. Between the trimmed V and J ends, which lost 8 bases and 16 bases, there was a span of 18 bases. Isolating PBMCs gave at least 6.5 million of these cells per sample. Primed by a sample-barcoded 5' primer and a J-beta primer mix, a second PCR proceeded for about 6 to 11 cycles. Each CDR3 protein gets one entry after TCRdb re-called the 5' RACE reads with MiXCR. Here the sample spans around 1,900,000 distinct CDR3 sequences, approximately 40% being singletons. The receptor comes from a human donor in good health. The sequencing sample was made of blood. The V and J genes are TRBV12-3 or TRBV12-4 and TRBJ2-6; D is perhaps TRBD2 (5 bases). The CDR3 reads CASAVVGVELTF. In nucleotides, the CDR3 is TGTGCCAGCGCGGTAGTCGGGGTGGAGCTGACTTTC.